This T cell receptor beta chain comes out of a study of T cells in women clearing cervical HPV infection. Only in-frame clones appear in the TCRdb table, and some are missing; sequencing was by immunoSEQ multiplex PCR. Recorded here are 30,000 to 45,000 clones; the top ten clones represent under 8%. In germline, CDR1 is SQVTM, CDR2 ANQGSEA. The CDR3 has 12 amino acids. With 5 bases removed from V and 0 bases from J, the gap between germline ends came to 7 bases. Each participant carried one incident cervical HPV16 infection only. Worth noting for this clone: The read ends 3 residues early relative to the CDR3; the germline J gene fills the gap.

The sequence was collected from a woman aged 18 to 75 with a cervical HPV16 infection that either progressed to CIN3+ or cleared (not recorded which). The sample taken for sequencing was blood buffy coat. The chain employs TRBV29-1 and TRBJ2-5; maybe TRBD1 (5 bases). The DNA read from the CDR3 is TGCAGCGTTCAGGGAAACCAAGAGACC. Translating it yields CSVQGNQET. The whole CDR3 is CSVQGNQETQYF.